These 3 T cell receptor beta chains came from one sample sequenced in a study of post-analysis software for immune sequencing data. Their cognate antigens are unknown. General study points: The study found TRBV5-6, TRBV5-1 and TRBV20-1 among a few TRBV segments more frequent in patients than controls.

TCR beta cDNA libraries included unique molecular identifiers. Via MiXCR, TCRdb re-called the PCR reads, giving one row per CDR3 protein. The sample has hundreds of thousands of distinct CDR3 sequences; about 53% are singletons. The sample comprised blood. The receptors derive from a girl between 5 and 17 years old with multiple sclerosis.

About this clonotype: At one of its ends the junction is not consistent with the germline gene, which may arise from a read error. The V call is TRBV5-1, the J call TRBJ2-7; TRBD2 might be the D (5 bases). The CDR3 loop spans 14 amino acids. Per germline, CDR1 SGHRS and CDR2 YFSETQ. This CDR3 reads CAGSLGSLSGEQYF. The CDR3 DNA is TGCGCCGGCAGCTTGGGGAGCTTGTCGGGAGAGCAGTACTTC. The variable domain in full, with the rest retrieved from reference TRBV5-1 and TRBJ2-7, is KAGVTQTPRYLIKTRGQQVTLSCSPISGHRSVSWYQQTPGQGLQFLFEYFSETQRNKGNFPGRFSGRQFSNSRSEMNVSTLELGDSALYLCAGSLGSLSGEQYFGPGTRLTVT.

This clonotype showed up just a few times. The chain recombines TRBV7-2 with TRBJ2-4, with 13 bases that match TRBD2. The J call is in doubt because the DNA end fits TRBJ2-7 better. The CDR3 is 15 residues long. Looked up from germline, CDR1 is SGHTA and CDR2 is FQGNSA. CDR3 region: CASSIRTSGSNEQYF. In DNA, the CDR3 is TGTGCCAGCAGCATACGGACTAGCGGGAGCAACGAGCAGTACTTC.

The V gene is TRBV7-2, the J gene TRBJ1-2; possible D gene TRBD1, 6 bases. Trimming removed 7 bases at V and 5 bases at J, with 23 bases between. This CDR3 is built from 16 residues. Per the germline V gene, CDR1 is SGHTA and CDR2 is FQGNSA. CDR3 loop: CASTPREGVLVYGYTF. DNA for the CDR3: TGTGCCAGCACCCCTAGGGAGGGGGTGTTAGTTTATGGCTACACCTTC.